This T cell receptor (beta chain) is drawn from a study of CD8+CD57+ T cells in acquired aplastic anemia. Overall study context: Recorded DNA amounts for sorted CD4+ and CD8+ cells had an average of approximately 3 ug.

The patients chosen for sequencing had shown expansion of CD8+CD57+ cells (detected by flow cytometry). The cohort consisted entirely of patients having severe acquired aplastic anemia. Findings and caveats of the study: Patients and controls shared under 35 CD8+ CDR3 sequences, highly expressed in patients.

Genomic DNA, serving as template, underwent TCR beta VDJ and CDR3 profiling. TCRdb independently ran MiXCR on the reads; one entry per CDR3 protein. The table records about 150,000 distinct CDR3 sequences, 52% of them present only once. This CDR3 is built from 14 residues. V was trimmed by 0 bases and J by 1 base, leaving 6 bases between them. Germline CDR1 reads LGHDT; CDR2 reads YNNKEL (reference sequence). As concerns this clonotype: As yet, its antigen is unknown.

Sequencing was done on a sample of sorted CD4+, CD8+, or CD8+CD57+ T cells (not recorded which) from PBMCs. The receptor's source is a human donor with aplastic anemia. The chain employs TRBV3-1 and TRBJ2-5; D remains ambiguous. CDR3 DNA sequence: TGTGCCAGCAGCCAAGAATCACGCCAAGAGACCCAGTACTTC. Residues: CASSQESRQETQYF.